This T cell receptor beta chain came from a study of blood T cell repertoires in COVID-19. The overall study: Sources were T cells, B-cell-depleted T cells, or PBMCs; the material itself was cDNA or gDNA.

Looked up from germline, CDR1 is SGHDT and CDR2 is YYEEEE. The CDR3 has 12 amino acids. V was trimmed by 2 bases and J by 6 bases, leaving 6 bases between them. Original data processing: Amplification from reference gene primers served as the basis for estimated nucleated cell counts. Assay used: immunoSEQ multiplex PCR; TCRdb lists only in-frame clones, some missing. V and J calls and clone size come straight from that table; D and trimming were deduced from the DNA. The sample holds 200,000 to 300,000 clones, approximately 89% seen once. The count of this clone is one. The clonotype was recovered from a woman aged 55-70 years who had recovered from COVID-19. The gene calls are TRBV5-6 and TRBJ1-5; tentatively, D is TRBD1 (5 bases). The specimen was peripheral blood. The CDR3 bases are TGTGCCAGCAGCTTAGGGGCTCAGCCCCAGCATTTT. Protein product: CASSLGAQPQHF.